The sequence of this TCR beta chain was determined in a study of T cells after yellow fever vaccination. TCRdb recomputed calls from the 5' RACE reads with MiXCR, one row per CDR3 protein. The data show 25,000 to 35,000 distinct CDR3 sequences, with approximately 4.4% seen just once and 46% held by the top ten. Ten or more counts support this clonotype. CDR3 length equals 16 residues. V trimming: 6 bases; J trimming: 4 bases; junction bases outside the gene matches: 15. Germline lookup yields CDR1 MDHEN and CDR2 SYDVKM. This sequence was found in a man aged 30 to 45 who received the YFV17D yellow fever vaccine. This material consisted of CD8+ T cells sorted from PBMCs, taken 5 days after the yellow fever booster vaccination. This chain connects TRBV28 to TRBJ2-7, with 7 bases matching TRBD2. CDR3 amino acids: CASSLPVGSGTYEQYF. CDR3 DNA sequence: TGTGCCAGCAGCCTCCCCGTGGGAAGCGGGACTTACGAGCAGTACTTC.